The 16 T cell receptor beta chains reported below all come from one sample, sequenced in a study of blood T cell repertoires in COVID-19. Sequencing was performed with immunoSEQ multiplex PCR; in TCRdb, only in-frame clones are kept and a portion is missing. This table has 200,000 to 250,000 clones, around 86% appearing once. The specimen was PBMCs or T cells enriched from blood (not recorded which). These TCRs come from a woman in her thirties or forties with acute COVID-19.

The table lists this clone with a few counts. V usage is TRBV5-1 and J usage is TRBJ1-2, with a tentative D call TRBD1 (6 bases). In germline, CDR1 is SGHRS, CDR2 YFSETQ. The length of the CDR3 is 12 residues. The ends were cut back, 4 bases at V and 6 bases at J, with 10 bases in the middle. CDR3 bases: TGCGCCAGCAGCCTGGACAGTGATGGCTACACCTTC. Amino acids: CASSLDSDGYTF.

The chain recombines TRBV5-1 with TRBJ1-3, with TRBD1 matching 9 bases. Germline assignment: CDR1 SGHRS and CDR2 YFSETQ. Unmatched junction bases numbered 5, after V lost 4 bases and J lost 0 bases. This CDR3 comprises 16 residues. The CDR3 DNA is TGCGCCAGCAGCGGGACAGGGACTTACTCTGGAAACACCATATATTTT. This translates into CASSGTGTYSGNTIYF.

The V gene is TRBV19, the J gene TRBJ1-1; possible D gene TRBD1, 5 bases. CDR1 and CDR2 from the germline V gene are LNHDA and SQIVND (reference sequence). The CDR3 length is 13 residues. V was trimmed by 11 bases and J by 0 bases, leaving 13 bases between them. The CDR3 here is CASSGTVNTEAFF. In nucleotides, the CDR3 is TGTGCCTCTAGCGGGACCGTGAACACTGAAGCTTTCTTT.

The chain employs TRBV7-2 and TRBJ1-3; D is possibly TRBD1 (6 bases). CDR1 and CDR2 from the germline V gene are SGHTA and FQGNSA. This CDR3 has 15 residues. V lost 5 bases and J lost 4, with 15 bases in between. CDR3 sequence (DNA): TGTGCCAGCAGCCCCAGTGACAGGAAAGGAAACACCATATATTTT. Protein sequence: CASSPSDRKGNTIYF.

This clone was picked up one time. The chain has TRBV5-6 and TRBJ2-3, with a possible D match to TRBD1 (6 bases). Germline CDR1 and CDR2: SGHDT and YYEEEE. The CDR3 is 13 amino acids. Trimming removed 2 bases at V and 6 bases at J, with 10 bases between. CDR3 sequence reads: CASSFGGFDTQYF. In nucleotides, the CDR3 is TGTGCCAGCAGCTTTGGGGGCTTCGATACGCAGTATTTT.

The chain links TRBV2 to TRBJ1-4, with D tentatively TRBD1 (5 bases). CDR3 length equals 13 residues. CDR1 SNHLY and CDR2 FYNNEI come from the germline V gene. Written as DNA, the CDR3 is TGTGCTACCCAAGACAGCTTTAATGAAAAACTGTTTTTT. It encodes CATQDSFNEKLFF.

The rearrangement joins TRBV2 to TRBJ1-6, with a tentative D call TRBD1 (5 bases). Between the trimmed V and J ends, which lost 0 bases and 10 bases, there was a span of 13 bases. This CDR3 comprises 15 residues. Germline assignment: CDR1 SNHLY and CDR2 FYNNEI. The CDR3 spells CASSEAPGVGSPLHF. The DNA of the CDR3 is TGTGCCAGCAGTGAAGCGCCGGGGGTTGGGTCACCCCTCCACTTT.

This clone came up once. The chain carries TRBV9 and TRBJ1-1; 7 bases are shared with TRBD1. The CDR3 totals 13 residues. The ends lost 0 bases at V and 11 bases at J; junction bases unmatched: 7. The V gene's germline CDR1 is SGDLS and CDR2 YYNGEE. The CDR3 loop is CASSVVLGGLAFF. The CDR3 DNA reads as TGTGCCAGCAGCGTAGTGCTAGGGGGCCTGGCTTTCTTT. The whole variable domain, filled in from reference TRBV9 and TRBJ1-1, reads DSGVTQTPKHLITATGQRVTLRCSPRSGDLSVYWYQQSLDQGLQFLIQYYNGEERAKGNILERFSAQQFPDLHSELNLSSLELGDSALYFCASSVVLGGLAFFGQGTRLTVV.

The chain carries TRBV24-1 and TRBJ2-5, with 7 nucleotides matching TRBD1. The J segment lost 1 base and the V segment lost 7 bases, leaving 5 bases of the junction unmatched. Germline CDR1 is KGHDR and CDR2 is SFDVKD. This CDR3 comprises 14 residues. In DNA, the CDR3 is TGTGCCACCAGGGAGACAGGGAGCCAAGAGACCCAGTACTTC. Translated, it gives CATRETGSQETQYF.

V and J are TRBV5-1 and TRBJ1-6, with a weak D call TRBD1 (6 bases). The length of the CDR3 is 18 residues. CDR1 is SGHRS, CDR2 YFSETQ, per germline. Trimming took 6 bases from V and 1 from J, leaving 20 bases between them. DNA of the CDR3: TGCGCCAGCACCTTAGGATCAGGGGTCACGTCCTATAATTCACCCCTCCACTTT. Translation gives CASTLGSGVTSYNSPLHF. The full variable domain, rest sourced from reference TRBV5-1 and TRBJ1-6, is KAGVTQTPRYLIKTRGQQVTLSCSPISGHRSVSWYQQTPGQGLQFLFEYFSETQRNKGNFPGRFSGRQFSNSRSEMNVSTLELGDSALYLCASTLGSGVTSYNSPLHFGNGTRLTVT.

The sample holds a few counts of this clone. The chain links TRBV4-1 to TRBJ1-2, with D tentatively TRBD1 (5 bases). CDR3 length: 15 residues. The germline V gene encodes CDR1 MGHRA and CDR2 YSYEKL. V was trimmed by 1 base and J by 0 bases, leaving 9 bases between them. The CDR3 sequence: CASSQGQPANYGYTF. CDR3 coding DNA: TGCGCCAGCAGCCAAGGACAGCCCGCTAACTATGGCTACACCTTC.

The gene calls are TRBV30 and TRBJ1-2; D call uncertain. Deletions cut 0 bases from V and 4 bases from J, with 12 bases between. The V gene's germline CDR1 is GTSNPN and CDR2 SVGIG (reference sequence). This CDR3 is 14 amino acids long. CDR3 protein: CAWSVDTVVYGYTF. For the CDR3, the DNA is TGTGCCTGGAGTGTAGACACGGTTGTCTATGGCTACACCTTC.

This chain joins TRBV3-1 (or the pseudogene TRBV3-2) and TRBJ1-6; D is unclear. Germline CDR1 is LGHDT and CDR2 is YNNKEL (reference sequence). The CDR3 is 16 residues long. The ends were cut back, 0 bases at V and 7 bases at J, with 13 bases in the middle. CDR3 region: CASSQDPTGWNSPLHF. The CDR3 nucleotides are TGTGCCAGCAGCCAAGATCCCACGGGATGGAATTCACCCCTCCACTTT.

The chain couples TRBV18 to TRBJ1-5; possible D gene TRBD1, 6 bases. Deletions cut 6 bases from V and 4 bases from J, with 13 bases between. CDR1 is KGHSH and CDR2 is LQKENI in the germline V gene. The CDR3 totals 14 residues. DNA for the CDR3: TGTGCCAGCTCCCCGGTAGGGACAAATCAGCCCCAGCATTTT. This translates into CASSPVGTNQPQHF.

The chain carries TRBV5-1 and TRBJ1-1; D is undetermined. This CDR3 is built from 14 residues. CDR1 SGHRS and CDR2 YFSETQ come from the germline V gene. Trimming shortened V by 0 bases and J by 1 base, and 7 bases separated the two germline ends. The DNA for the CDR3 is TGCGCCAGCAGCTTGGTCCCAGGGAACACTGAAGCTTTCTTT. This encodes CASSLVPGNTEAFF.

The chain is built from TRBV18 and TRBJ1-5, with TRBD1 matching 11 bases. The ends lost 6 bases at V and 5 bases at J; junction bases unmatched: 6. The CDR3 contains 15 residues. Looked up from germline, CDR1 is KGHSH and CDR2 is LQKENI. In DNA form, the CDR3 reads TGTGCCAGCTCGCTGGACAGGGGGCCGGATCAGCCCCAGCATTTT. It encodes CASSLDRGPDQPQHF.